The following is a T cell receptor (beta chain) sequence with its context. No antigen is known for it. No quality values exist for individual bases; no much larger clone is one base distant. The CDR3 sequence holds 17 residues, the cysteine and phenylalanine included. The DNA shown is the 51-base CDR3, in frame from base 1. V loses 3 bases of germline sequence and J loses 8 bases, and the interval between the two ends is 22 bases. CDR1 SSHAT and CDR2 FNYEAQ were looked up in the germline V gene (reference sequence). TCR CDR3 regions were amplified from genomic DNA by multiplex PCR using the deep immunoSEQ assay. Extracted genomic DNA from each cell subset was distributed evenly across all wells of several immunoSEQ 96-well plates, and each plate was treated as a replicate. For sorted subsets, each replicate PCR was loaded with around 220 ng genomic DNA, equivalent to approximately 33,000 T cell genomes. The purified libraries were quantified using a Qubit 3.0 fluorometer, sized with a Bioanalyzer 2100, and then quantified again using the KAPA Library Quantification kit. Every immunoSEQ 96-well plate was sequenced on a separate single-read 150-cycle Illumina NextSeq 550 flow cell. The study's processing was this. The immunoSEQ output contained only junctional sequences without quality scores, so filtering could not match that applied to full-length reads. To assign V/J genes and CDR3, sequences were annotated against IMGT germline references using PyIR, a Python wrapper for IgBLAST v1.9. Reads with weak V/J assignments (E-value above 1e-6), missing CDR3, stop codons, out-of-frame junctions, or ambiguous translated residues were removed. A V3J clonotype was defined by an identical inferred V gene, J gene, and CDR3 amino acid sequence. Percentage overlap between repertoires was computed as shared unique clonotypes divided by the size of the smaller repertoire. RTK rarefaction, the Chao1 estimator, and Recon v2.1 estimates of unobserved clonotypes were used to assess repertoire richness. OLGA was used to compute generation probabilities for all TCRbeta clonotypes that the gDNA method yielded from a handful of donors. In TCRdb, the immuneACCESS table is reduced to in-frame sequences with V and J assigned. These tables do not hold every clone; where another copy was compared, an unresolved V gene accounts for under half, and the others remain unexplained. The DNA was the basis for D and trimming; V, J and clone size are from that table. In all, the sample holds 2 million to 2.5 million clones, and 93% of those were seen once. The top ten clones comprise 0.39% of the sample.

The data are from a study of shared clonotypes between healthy human individuals (dated by TCRdb to 2018 to 2021). A note on the overall study: The cohort included a few men and a couple of women between 18 and 49 years of age. For each donor, CD4 naive and CD4 memory were each given three plates, CD8 naive was given two plates, and CD8 memory was given one plate. To estimate repertoire size and how much clonotype sharing occurs between individuals, the study deeply sequenced the blood TCR repertoires of five healthy adults. To increase sequencing depth and limit assay-specific biases, TCR repertoire library preparation and sequencing were carried out by different laboratories using diverse techniques. Each donor's leukapheresis produced roughly between roughly 0.85 and 9.5 billion PBMCs. Study-level results and caveats: Because the study included a small number of donors, the genetic and exposure-history diversity represented was limited. Compared with non-shared clonotypes, clonotypes shared by all four sorted-subset donors had higher generation probabilities. Pairwise subsampling led to the expectation that sequencing depth would affect the degree of clonotype sharing among donors. Only blood was sampled, and tissue TCR repertoires likely differ from those in blood. Rarefaction of sorted-subset datasets indicated incomplete sequencing despite the large sequencing depth. Across four donors, approximately 4.9% of naive CD4, roughly 3.4% of naive CD8, under 2.5% of memory CD4, and about 0.4% of memory CD8 clonotypes were shared. Naive subsets generally had larger estimated clonotype richness than memory subsets did.

The donors were healthy, HIV-negative adults who had no recently reported acute infections or vaccinations. All donors were Caucasian adults living in Nashville, Tennessee, USA. Magnetic negative selection was used to enrich CD4+ T cells, after which naive cells were positively selected on CD45RA and the negative fraction became the memory subset. Blood was collected by leukapheresis, and PBMCs were isolated by Ficoll-Histopaque density gradient centrifugation and then cryopreserved in liquid nitrogen vapor phase. Purity and quantity of every magnetically sorted T cell population were checked by analytical flow cytometry. Each sorted fraction had its genomic DNA isolated and then quantified by UV absorbance on a Nanodrop 2000c.

The TCR sequence derives from a man between 18 and 29 years old in good health. Some clones in this sample may be carry-over from other donors' samples. Specimen: naive CD4+ T cells from PBMCs. The cell subset or site label on this specimen signifies: CD45RA+ positively selected. The V and J segments used are TRBV7-7 and TRBJ2-2; the D match is possibly TRBD1 or TRBD2, with 6 bases aligned in each. The nucleotides are TGTGCCAGCAGCTTGTCGGACCCGACGGGGGCGCGGGGGGAGCTGTTTTTT. Its protein is CASSLSDPTGARGELFF.